The next 32 T cell receptor beta chains were all read from a single sample in a study of blood T cell repertoires in COVID-19. Assay used: immunoSEQ multiplex PCR; TCRdb lists only in-frame clones, some missing. The sample contains 470,000 or so clones, approximately 90% of which appear only once. Sequencing was performed on peripheral blood. The receptors come from a woman aged 25-40 years with acute or convalescent COVID-19.

This chain uses TRBV11-2 with TRBJ2-1; 14 nucleotides agree with TRBD2. The CDR3 spans 15 residues. Germline V lookup: CDR1 SGHAT, CDR2 FQNNGV. J lost 8 bases, V lost 4 bases, and 4 bases had no gene match. CDR3 residues: CASSSGLAGAHEQFF. CDR3 in DNA: TGTGCCAGCAGCTCGGGACTAGCGGGGGCTCATGAGCAGTTCTTC.

V usage is TRBV7-9 and J usage is TRBJ2-5; D gene ambiguous. Germline CDR1 reads SEHNR; CDR2 reads FQNEAQ (reference sequence). The V gene lost 5 bases and the J gene lost 1 base, with 14 bases spanning the gap. This CDR3 has 15 amino acids. The CDR3 DNA follows: TGTGCCAGCAGCCCCCCCTACTCTCCCCAAGAGACCCAGTACTTC. This translates into CASSPPYSPQETQYF.

The CDR3: CASQGPGQPQHF. The CDR3 DNA is TGTGCCAGCCAAGGTCCCGGGCAGCCCCAGCATTTT. V is TRBV6-6 and J is TRBJ1-5; D gene ambiguous. CDR3 size: 12 residues. V lost 8 bases, J lost 7 bases, and 12 bases lay in between. CDR1 is MNHNY and CDR2 is SVGAGI in the germline V gene (reference sequence).

This chain links TRBV6-1 with TRBJ1-5, with D possibly TRBD1 on 6 matching bases. Germline CDR1 reads MNHNS; CDR2 reads SASEGT. Trimming left V 1 base short and J 2 bases short, with 9 bases between. There are 15 residues in the CDR3. DNA of the CDR3: TGTGCCAGCAGTGAAGGGGGGCCCGGCAATCAGCCCCAGCATTTT. Its protein product is CASSEGGPGNQPQHF.

J is TRBJ1-3 and V is TRBV3-1 (or the pseudogene TRBV3-2); 7 nucleotides line up with TRBD1. This CDR3 spans 16 amino acids. The junction had 6 bases not matched to a gene; V was cut back by 4 bases and J by 0 bases. In germline, CDR1 is LGHDT, CDR2 YNNKEL (reference sequence). The CDR3 DNA is TGTGCCAGCAGCCCGGACAGGCGAAGCTCTGGAAACACCATATATTTT. Translation: CASSPDRRSSGNTIYF.

The rearrangement links TRBV29-1 to TRBJ2-3; 11 nucleotides line up with TRBD2. Trimming at V came to 2 bases and at J to 2 bases, leaving 6 bases not matched to a gene. The CDR3 has 16 residues. CDR1 SQVTM and CDR2 ANQGSEA come from the germline V gene. CDR3 in DNA: TGCAGCGTTGAATCCCCTAGCGGGGGGAACACAGATACGCAGTATTTT. This encodes CSVESPSGGNTDTQYF.

The chain has TRBV2 and TRBJ1-1, with TRBD1 matching over 8 bases. With 5 bases clipped from V and 4 bases from J, the junction kept 3 bases outside the gene matches. Looked up from germline, CDR1 is SNHLY and CDR2 is FYNNEI. The CDR3 has 13 amino acids. The DNA of the CDR3 is TGTGCCAGCAGTACCGACAGGGGCACTGAAGCTTTCTTT. Its protein is CASSTDRGTEAFF. The variable domain in full, with the rest retrieved from reference TRBV2 and TRBJ1-1, is EPEVTQTPSHQVTQMGQEVILRCVPISNHLYFYWYRQILGQKVEFLVSFYNNEISEKSEIFDDQFSVERPDGSNFTLKIRSTKLEDSAMYFCASSTDRGTEAFFGQGTRLTVV.

The chain couples TRBV30 to TRBJ2-7; D call uncertain. The length of the CDR3 is 11 residues. Trimming cost V 3 bases and J 6 bases, with 9 bases left between them. Per the germline V gene, CDR1 is GTSNPN and CDR2 is SVGIG (reference sequence). CDR3 coding DNA: TGTGCCTGGAGCACTCCGGTCGAGCAGTACTTC. Its translation: CAWSTPVEQYF.

The chain combines TRBV14 with TRBJ1-2; D not resolved. The CDR3 has 13 residues. CDR1 is SGHDN and CDR2 is FVKESK in the germline V gene. Trimming pared 0 bases from V and 3 bases from J, leaving 5 bases between. CDR3 loop: CASSQDSYYGYTF. The CDR3 region has the DNA TGTGCCAGCAGCCAAGACAGTTACTATGGCTACACCTTC.

This clone was seen just once. V usage is TRBV30 and J usage is TRBJ2-1; TRBD2 matches at 8 bases. Germline V lookup: CDR1 GTSNPN, CDR2 SVGIG (reference sequence). V lost 3 bases and J lost 7; bases outside the gene matches: 11. The CDR3 totals 15 residues. The DNA for the CDR3 is TGTGCCTGGAGAGGGGTAGGGCGGGGGGAGAATGAGCAGTTCTTC. It codes for CAWRGVGRGENEQFF.

The chain links TRBV7-9 to TRBJ2-5, with 7 bases lining up with TRBD2. Germline V gives CDR1 SEHNR, CDR2 FQNEAQ (reference sequence). V lost 6 bases, J lost 2 bases, and 12 bases stayed unmatched. The CDR3 totals 16 residues. The CDR3 protein is CASSPEWGGTQETQYF. The CDR3 nucleotides read TGTGCCAGCAGTCCAGAGTGGGGGGGAACGCAAGAGACCCAGTACTTC.

The chain combines TRBV2 with TRBJ1-1, with TRBD1 matching over 7 bases. CDR1 SNHLY and CDR2 FYNNEI come from the germline V gene. The CDR3 totals 16 residues. V trimming: 7 bases; J trimming: 2 bases; junction bases outside the gene matches: 13. The CDR3 sequence is CASTKEGAGGNTEAFF. Written as DNA, the CDR3 is TGTGCCAGCACTAAGGAGGGGGCAGGGGGAAACACTGAAGCTTTCTTT.

This chain joins TRBV28 and TRBJ1-1, with D possibly TRBD1 on 5 matching bases. V was pared by 6 bases and J by 1 base, with 15 bases between. The CDR3 totals 15 residues. Germline V gene sequence: CDR1 MDHEN, CDR2 SYDVKM. CDR3 sequence reads: CASRPPGGWNTEAFF. The CDR3 DNA is TGTGCCAGCAGACCGCCTGGGGGGTGGAACACTGAAGCTTTCTTT.

This chain connects TRBV27 to TRBJ2-5; possible D gene TRBD2, 6 bases. Germline CDR1 MNHEY, CDR2 SMNVEV (reference sequence). The V end lost 6 bases, the J end lost 5 bases, and 16 bases lay between the germline ends. The length of the CDR3 is 14 residues. CDR3 sequence: CASSRLGLKETQYF. CDR3 in DNA: TGTGCCAGCAGCCGACTAGGATTGAAGGAGACCCAGTACTTC.

The chain is built from TRBV20-1 and TRBJ1-1, with TRBD1 identical over 8 bases. The J segment lost 7 bases and the V segment lost 6 bases, leaving 4 bases of the junction unmatched. The CDR3 extends over 11 amino acids. Germline CDR1 DFQATT, CDR2 SNEGSKA (reference sequence). Here the CDR3 reads CSALDRVEAFF. CDR3 DNA: TGCAGTGCATTGGACAGGGTTGAAGCTTTCTTT.

This clone has a single count. The chain combines TRBV12-3 or TRBV12-4 with TRBJ2-7, with D possibly TRBD2 on 5 matching bases. This CDR3 is built from 12 residues. V dropped 7 bases and J dropped 5 bases, with 12 bases sitting between them. The CDR3 here is CASNPGGHEQYF. CDR3 in DNA: TGTGCCAGCAATCCCGGAGGCCACGAGCAGTACTTC.

CDR3 nucleotides: TGTGCCAGCAGCGAGGGTTTTGCGGAGACCCAGTACTTC. Protein sequence: CASSEGFAETQYF. The rearrangement links TRBV11-3 to TRBJ2-5, with D possibly matching TRBD2 (5 bases). The ends were cut back, 5 bases at V and 5 bases at J, with 12 bases in the middle. This CDR3 is 13 amino acids long. Germline loops: CDR1 SGHNT, CDR2 YENEEA.

This clone was seen only once. V gene TRBV24-1 combines with J gene TRBJ2-3, with TRBD1 matching 9 bases. The CDR3 runs to 15 residues. Germline V lookup: CDR1 KGHDR, CDR2 SFDVKD. J was trimmed by 1 base and V by 4 bases; bases with no gene match: 2. CDR3 DNA sequence: TGTGCCACCAGTGACAGACAGGGGGGCACAGATACGCAGTATTTT. This gives the protein CATSDRQGGTDTQYF.

This sequence joins TRBV18 and TRBJ2-7; D is ambiguous. Trimming removed 1 base from V and 3 bases from J, with 7 bases in between. The CDR3 has 13 amino acids. Germline CDR1 and CDR2: KGHSH and LQKENI. CDR3 loop: CASSPRSYYEQYF. CDR3 nucleotides: TGTGCCAGCTCACCACGCAGTTACTACGAGCAGTACTTC. The full variable domain, with the rest looked up from reference TRBV18 and TRBJ2-7, is NAGVMQNPRHLVRRRGQEARLRCSPMKGHSHVYWYRQLPEEGLKFMVYLQKENIIDESGMPKERFSAEFPKEGPSILRIQQVVRGDSAAYFCASSPRSYYEQYFGPGTRLTVT.

This rearrangement joins TRBV14 to TRBJ2-1; TRBD1 agrees at 10 bases. This CDR3 is 16 amino acids long. CDR1 is SGHDN and CDR2 is FVKESK in the germline V gene. V shed 1 base and J 5 bases; nucleotides not matched to a gene: 5. CDR3 bases: TGTGCCAGCAGCCAAGTAAGGACAGGGGGTGACAATGAGCAGTTCTTC. It codes for CASSQVRTGGDNEQFF.

The table lists this clone with a count of one. The chain couples TRBV5-6 to TRBJ1-2; D remains ambiguous. The CDR3 sequence is 13 residues long. Germline-derived CDR1 and CDR2 are SGHDT and YYEEEE. Trimming cost V 4 bases and J 6 bases, with 13 bases left between them. As DNA, the CDR3 is TGTGCCAGCAGCCCTCAGAACGGGGATGGCTACACCTTC. Its translation: CASSPQNGDGYTF.

This clone has more than one count but fewer than ten. This rearrangement joins TRBV27 to TRBJ1-5; D is unresolved. The CDR3 spans 15 residues. The germline V and J ends were trimmed by 5 bases and 2 bases, with 13 bases remaining between them. Germline assignment: CDR1 MNHEY and CDR2 SMNVEV (reference sequence). The CDR3: CASSIVSGRNQPQHF. The CDR3, as DNA: TGTGCCAGCAGTATTGTGAGTGGTCGCAATCAGCCCCAGCATTTT.

This clone was recorded only once. The genes are TRBV10-1 and TRBJ2-3; D may be TRBD2 (6 bases). The V gene's germline CDR1 is WNHNN and CDR2 SYGVQD (reference sequence). CDR3 length: 16 residues. Between the trimmed V and J ends, which lost 4 bases and 0 bases, there was a span of 14 bases. CDR3 in DNA: TGCGCCAGCAGTGGAAGTGCGGGGTCTAGCACAGATACGCAGTATTTT. It is translated as CASSGSAGSSTDTQYF.

The chain carries TRBV3-1 (or the pseudogene TRBV3-2) and TRBJ2-1; D perhaps matches TRBD2 (5 bases). Germline V gives CDR1 LGHDT, CDR2 YNNKEL (reference sequence). This CDR3 contains 14 residues. V was trimmed by 2 bases and J by 4 bases, leaving 9 bases between them. CDR3 protein: CASSQTRTYNEQFF. The CDR3 bases are TGTGCCAGCAGCCAAACGAGGACTTACAATGAGCAGTTCTTC.

This chain connects TRBV19 to TRBJ2-1, with TRBD1 matching over 8 bases. With 5 bases clipped from V and 9 bases from J, the junction kept 9 bases outside the gene matches. Germline values: CDR1 LNHDA, CDR2 SQIVND (reference sequence). CDR3 length equals 14 residues. This chain's CDR3 is CASSPWTGNREQFF. CDR3 coding DNA: TGTGCCAGTAGTCCCTGGACAGGGAATCGTGAGCAGTTCTTC.

V is TRBV2 and J is TRBJ2-3, with D perhaps matching TRBD2 (6 bases). The ends were cut back, 2 bases at V and 3 bases at J, with 15 bases in the middle. The CDR3 contains 16 residues. Germline CDR1 SNHLY, CDR2 FYNNEI. CDR3 sequence: CASSELMGGETDTQYF. The CDR3 DNA reads as TGTGCCAGCAGTGAATTGATGGGCGGGGAAACAGATACGCAGTATTTT.

This chain uses TRBV2 with TRBJ2-5; 8 positions match TRBD2. Germline V gene lookup returns CDR1 SNHLY and CDR2 FYNNEI. The CDR3 consists of 14 residues. The V and J ends lost 7 bases and 6 bases, in that order; junction bases with no gene match: 10. The CDR3 reads CASNPPGGLKTQYF. In nucleotides, the CDR3 is TGTGCCAGCAATCCACCGGGGGGGCTGAAGACCCAGTACTTC. The complete variable domain, with remaining parts taken from reference TRBV2 and TRBJ2-5, reads EPEVTQTPSHQVTQMGQEVILRCVPISNHLYFYWYRQILGQKVEFLVSFYNNEISEKSEIFDDQFSVERPDGSNFTLKIRSTKLEDSAMYFCASNPPGGLKTQYFGPGTRLLVL.

On this clone: At one boundary the junction diverges from the germline segment, which might be a read error. The rearrangement uses TRBV5-1 and TRBJ2-6; 8 bases are shared with TRBD1. The length of the CDR3 is 19 residues. The germline V gene has CDR1 SGHRS and CDR2 YFSETQ. CDR3 DNA sequence: TGTGCCAGCAGCTTGAACCAATGGACAGGGTCTACGGGGGCCAACGTCCTGACTTTC. Translated, it gives CASSLNQWTGSTGANVLTF.

The chain is built from TRBV19 and TRBJ2-2; maybe TRBD2 (6 bases). CDR3 size: 15 residues. Germline loops: CDR1 LNHDA, CDR2 SQIVND (reference sequence). V was cut by 8 bases and J by 6 bases, with 19 bases left in between. The CDR3 loop is CASGSSEEFAGELFF. CDR3 bases: TGTGCCAGTGGCTCTAGCGAGGAATTCGCCGGGGAGCTGTTTTTT. Full variable domain (missing parts from reference TRBV19 and TRBJ2-2): DGGITQSPKYLFRKEGQNVTLSCEQNLNHDAMYWYRQDPGQGLRLIYYSQIVNDFQKGDIAEGYSVSREKKESFPLTVTSAQKNPTAFYLCASGSSEEFAGELFFGEGSRLTVL.

The rearrangement links TRBV30 to TRBJ1-1; a weak D match, TRBD1 (5 bases). The germline V and J ends were trimmed by 2 bases and 11 bases, with 12 bases remaining between them. From germline, CDR1 is GTSNPN and CDR2 SVGIG (reference sequence). The CDR3 has 11 residues. The CDR3 bases are TGTGCCTGGAGTTCAGGGTTTGAGGCTTTCTTT. The encoded protein is CAWSSGFEAFF.

The J gene is TRBJ1-2, the V gene TRBV7-2; D ambiguous. From germline, CDR1 is SGHTA and CDR2 FQGNSA. The CDR3 consists of 15 residues. V was shortened by 0 bases and J by 5 bases, with 13 bases between the two germline ends. DNA for the CDR3: TGTGCCAGCAGCTTAGCGGATACAGCCTGGTATGGCTACACCTTC. Its protein is CASSLADTAWYGYTF.

V is TRBV7-3 and J is TRBJ2-5; D ambiguous. The germline V and J ends were trimmed by 4 bases and 1 base, with 13 bases remaining between them. CDR1 is SGHTA, CDR2 FQGTGA, per germline. CDR3 length equals 15 residues. The CDR3 reads CASSSSARLQETQYF. The CDR3 DNA is TGTGCCAGCAGCTCGTCGGCCAGACTCCAAGAGACCCAGTACTTC.